Sequencing of this T cell receptor beta chain was carried out in a study of patients and donors after allogeneic stem cell transplantation. TCRdb ran MiXCR on the RT-PCR reads and lists one entry per CDR3 protein. The sample shows some 7,100 distinct CDR3 sequences, more than 9.5% of them seen only once. J gave up 2 bases and V 5 bases, and 7 bases lay outside the gene matches. The germline gives CDR1 KGHSH, CDR2 LQKENI. The CDR3 has 16 residues. This TCR derives from a human donor who was either an allogeneic HSCT recipient or a stem cell or donor lymphocyte infusion donor (not recorded which). It is not recorded whose cells these are; they may come from a transplant donor. Material: blood, either unsorted or a sorted T cell fraction (not recorded which). The chain links TRBV18 to TRBJ1-4, with 8 bases aligning to TRBD1. The DNA of the CDR3 is TGTGCCAGCTCAAGGGCAGGGGGCTCGACTAATGAAAAACTGTTTTTT. Translating gives CASSRAGGSTNEKLFF.